The 23 T cell receptor beta chains presented below share a single source sample, sequenced in a study of neurological immune-mediated disorders. TCRdb itself ran the 5' RACE reads through MiXCR, one entry per CDR3 protein. The data show around 79,000 distinct CDR3 sequences, with 14% seen just once and approximately 7.5% held by the top ten. The specimen was PBMCs. The receptors come from a woman between 50 and 59 years old in good health.

This clonotype was counted at least ten times. This chain joins TRBV5-1 and TRBJ2-3, with D maybe TRBD2 (7 bases). This CDR3 contains 16 residues. Germline V gene data show CDR1 as SGHRS and CDR2 as YFSETQ. Trimming took 4 bases from V and 3 from J, leaving 18 bases between them. The DNA for the CDR3 is TGCGCCAGCAGCGGGGGGGCTAGTGGTGCGACAGATACGCAGTATTTT. The encoded protein is CASSGGASGATDTQYF.

This clonotype was seen many times. The J gene is TRBJ1-1, the V gene TRBV20-1; 9 positions agree with TRBD1. The junction had 6 bases not matched to a gene; V was cut back by 6 bases and J by 4 bases. The V gene's germline CDR1 is DFQATT and CDR2 SNEGSKA (reference sequence). The length of the CDR3 is 13 residues. The CDR3 here is CSATRQGVTEAFF. DNA for the CDR3: TGCAGTGCCACAAGACAGGGGGTCACTGAAGCTTTCTTT.

This clonotype came up many times. The chain joins TRBV5-1 to TRBJ1-3; D unclear. Germline-derived CDR1 and CDR2 are SGHRS and YFSETQ. V gave up 7 bases and J gave up 0 bases, with 14 bases separating them. The length of the CDR3 is 15 residues. The CDR3 DNA reads TGCGCCAGCCGTGTGGGGTGGTACTCTGGAAACACCATATATTTT. Its translation is CASRVGWYSGNTIYF.

This clonotype appeared many times. The rearrangement links TRBV20-1 to TRBJ2-7, with 8 bases that match TRBD1. J lost 2 bases, V lost 3 bases, and 9 bases had no gene match. The germline V gene encodes CDR1 DFQATT and CDR2 SNEGSKA (reference sequence). CDR3 length: 15 residues. The CDR3 region has the DNA TGCAGTGCTAGGGGCCGGGACAGGATTACCTACGAGCAGTACTTC. Residues: CSARGRDRITYEQYF.

Ten or more counts support this clonotype. The rearrangement uses TRBV6-1 and TRBJ2-3; D might be TRBD1 or TRBD2, each matching 7 bases. The CDR3 spans 15 residues. V shed 7 bases and J shed 4 bases, with 18 bases lying between them. Germline values: CDR1 MNHNS, CDR2 SASEGT. The CDR3 is CASNWDSGAADTQYF. The CDR3 nucleotides read TGTGCCAGCAATTGGGACAGCGGGGCAGCAGATACGCAGTATTTT.

This clonotype showed up just a few times. This rearrangement joins TRBV7-9 to TRBJ1-2; no definite D call. Germline values: CDR1 SEHNR, CDR2 FQNEAQ (reference sequence). The CDR3 has 15 residues. V dropped 1 base and J dropped 2 bases, with 11 bases sitting between them. This chain's CDR3 is CASSLVLTSNYGYTF. CDR3 bases: TGTGCCAGCAGCTTAGTTTTGACGTCCAACTATGGCTACACCTTC.

This clonotype was found many times. This chain joins TRBV28 and TRBJ1-1; TRBD1 might be the D (5 bases). The germline V gene has CDR1 MDHEN and CDR2 SYDVKM. CDR3 length equals 14 residues. V dropped 6 bases and J dropped 1 base, with 12 bases sitting between them. CDR3 sequence reads: CASRRDLTNTEAFF. The DNA of the CDR3 is TGTGCCAGCAGGAGGGACCTTACGAACACTGAAGCTTTCTTT.

This clonotype was found many times. V gene TRBV20-1 combines with J gene TRBJ2-5; TRBD1 matches at 8 bases. CDR3 size: 14 residues. The germline V gene has CDR1 DFQATT and CDR2 SNEGSKA (reference sequence). The J segment lost 0 bases and the V segment lost 7 bases, leaving 7 bases of the junction unmatched. As DNA, the CDR3 is TGCAGTGTTCCGGGACAGGCTAACCAAGAGACCCAGTACTTC. Amino acid sequence: CSVPGQANQETQYF.

This clonotype was picked up many times. This rearrangement joins TRBV6-5 to TRBJ2-7; no clear D gene. CDR1 and CDR2 (germline): MNHEY, SVGAGI. The CDR3 runs to 14 residues. V was shortened by 0 bases and J by 2 bases, with 8 bases between the two germline ends. DNA for the CDR3: TGTGCCAGCAGTTACTCGCCGGATGCCTACGAGCAGTACTTC. It yields the protein CASSYSPDAYEQYF.

This clonotype has a count of ten or more. This sequence joins TRBV10-3 and TRBJ2-1; 10 positions agree with TRBD2. V lost 0 bases to trimming and J lost 7 bases; unmatched junction nucleotides: 6. Germline CDR1 reads ENHRY; CDR2 reads SYGVKD. The CDR3 runs to 16 residues. CDR3 region: CAISESRGLAMNEQFF. The DNA of the CDR3 is TGTGCCATCAGTGAGTCGAGGGGACTAGCGATGAATGAGCAGTTCTTC.

About this clonotype itself: A single base separates this from a much larger clone, so it may be a read error. The gene calls are TRBV5-5 and TRBJ2-7; 8 nucleotides match TRBD1. The CDR3 is 13 amino acids. Germline values: CDR1 SGHKS, CDR2 YYEKEE (reference sequence). Trimming at V came to 4 bases and at J to 4 bases, leaving 4 bases not matched to a gene. CDR3 in DNA: TGTGCCAGCAGCGTGACAGGGGAATACGAGCAGTACTTC. It codes for CASSVTGEYEQYF.

This clonotype has a handful of counts. The chain uses TRBV7-9 and TRBJ1-5, with 7 positions matching TRBD1. The CDR3 runs to 15 residues. Unmatched junction bases numbered 9, after V lost 1 base and J lost 9 bases. Germline V lookup: CDR1 SEHNR, CDR2 FQNEAQ (reference sequence). Written as DNA, the CDR3 is TGTGCCAGCAGCTTAGGGGGCGTGACAGGGTTGCCCCAGCATTTT. This gives the protein CASSLGGVTGLPQHF.

CDR3 region: CATRRRSPHQPQHF. Here the CDR3 DNA reads TGTGCCACCAGACGACGGTCTCCCCATCAGCCCCAGCATTTT. The genes are TRBV24-1 and TRBJ1-5; D gene uncertain. Trimming left V 7 bases short and J 5 bases short, with 14 bases between. CDR3 length: 14 amino acids. The V gene's germline CDR1 is KGHDR and CDR2 SFDVKD.

This clonotype was picked up many times. V gene TRBV5-1 combines with J gene TRBJ2-2; possibly TRBD2 for D (5 bases). V lost 3 bases and J lost 4, with 16 bases in between. The germline CDR1 and CDR2 sequences are SGHRS and YFSETQ. This CDR3 has 16 residues. The CDR3 sequence: CASSWAGAGGTGELFF. In DNA, the CDR3 is TGCGCCAGCAGCTGGGCAGGAGCTGGAGGCACCGGGGAGCTGTTTTTT.

This clonotype was counted ten times or more. The chain employs TRBV12-3 or TRBV12-4 and TRBJ1-2; possible D gene TRBD1, 5 bases. The CDR3 consists of 14 residues. V dropped 5 bases and J dropped 9 bases, with 19 bases sitting between them. The CDR3 loop is CASSLGEGDWSYTF. CDR3 coding DNA: TGTGCCAGCAGTCTCGGGGAAGGGGATTGGAGCTACACCTTC.

The sample holds many counts of this clonotype. CDR3 bases: TGTGCCAGCAGCCCGGGACAGGGAGGGTATAGCAATCAGCCCCAGCATTTT. Encoded protein: CASSPGQGGYSNQPQHF. This sequence joins TRBV6-1 and TRBJ1-5; TRBD1 matches 9 bases. Germline assignment: CDR1 MNHNS and CDR2 SASEGT. CDR3 length: 17 amino acids. V gave up 6 bases and J gave up 0 bases; unmatched junction bases: 9.

Ten or more counts support this clonotype. This rearrangement joins TRBV5-1 to TRBJ1-1; D gene uncertain. Germline V CDR1 and CDR2: SGHRS, YFSETQ. This CDR3 has 12 residues. Trimming took 7 bases from V and 5 from J, leaving 12 bases between them. The CDR3: CASFDPGTEAFF. CDR3 bases: TGCGCCAGCTTCGATCCTGGTACTGAAGCTTTCTTT.

There are many counts of this clonotype. V gene TRBV7-2 combines with J gene TRBJ1-2; D is possibly TRBD1 (6 bases). In germline, CDR1 is SGHTA, CDR2 FQGNSA. Trimming cost V 4 bases and J 5 bases, with 20 bases left between them. The CDR3 spans 16 residues. The CDR3 protein is CASSSQRGAGEYGYTF. The CDR3 DNA follows: TGTGCCAGCAGCTCCCAAAGGGGGGCAGGTGAATATGGCTACACCTTC. Variable domain in full (rest from reference TRBV7-2 and TRBJ1-2): GAGVSQSPSNKVTEKGKDVELRCDPISGHTALYWYRQSLGQGLEFLIYFQGNSAPDKSGLPSDRFSAERTGGSVSTLTIQRTQQEDSAVYLCASSSQRGAGEYGYTFGSGTRLTVV.

For this clonotype: This may be a read error, as it is one base from a much larger clone. The chain joins TRBV6-6 to TRBJ1-5; weak D call: TRBD1 (6 bases). CDR1 is MNHNY and CDR2 is SVGAGI in the germline V gene (reference sequence). The V end lost 7 bases, the J end lost 15 bases, and 19 bases lay between the germline ends. CDR3 length: 12 residues. CDR3 region: CASNDGGPRVHF. The CDR3 DNA follows: TGTGCCAGCAACGATGGGGGGCCCCGCGTGCATTTT.

The rearrangement joins TRBV3-1 to TRBJ2-1; D is perhaps TRBD1 (6 bases). This CDR3 has 13 residues. The germline V and J ends were trimmed by 1 base and 10 bases, with 11 bases remaining between them. Germline lookup yields CDR1 LGHDT and CDR2 YNNKEL (reference sequence). CDR3 nucleotide sequence: TGTGCCAGCAGCCAAGGAAGGGACACCGAGCAGTTCTTC. This sequence encodes CASSQGRDTEQFF.

The chain links TRBV18 to TRBJ2-5, with 9 nucleotides matching TRBD2. V was clipped by 0 bases and J by 4 bases; unmatched bases: 3. This CDR3 region has 15 residues. Looked up from germline, CDR1 is KGHSH and CDR2 is LQKENI. The CDR3 DNA is TGTGCCAGCTCACCACCGCGGGGGGGCTCAGAGACCCAGTACTTC. Protein sequence: CASSPPRGGSETQYF.

This clonotype has a count of ten or more. The chain recombines TRBV5-1 with TRBJ1-1; unclear D gene. V was shortened by 2 bases and J by 2 bases, with 10 bases between the two germline ends. Germline V gene data show CDR1 as SGHRS and CDR2 as YFSETQ. The CDR3 runs 14 residues. The CDR3 reads CASSFGPANTEAFF. CDR3 DNA sequence: TGCGCCAGCAGCTTTGGACCCGCAAACACTGAAGCTTTCTTT.

In this sample, this clonotype turned up many times. The chain has TRBV12-3 or TRBV12-4 and TRBJ2-7; 11 bases align to TRBD1. V lost 1 base and J lost 6; bases outside the gene matches: 2. This CDR3 comprises 14 residues. The DNA of the CDR3 is TGTGCCAGCAGTTTAGGGACAGGGGGCCTCGAGCAGTACTTC. This translates into CASSLGTGGLEQYF.